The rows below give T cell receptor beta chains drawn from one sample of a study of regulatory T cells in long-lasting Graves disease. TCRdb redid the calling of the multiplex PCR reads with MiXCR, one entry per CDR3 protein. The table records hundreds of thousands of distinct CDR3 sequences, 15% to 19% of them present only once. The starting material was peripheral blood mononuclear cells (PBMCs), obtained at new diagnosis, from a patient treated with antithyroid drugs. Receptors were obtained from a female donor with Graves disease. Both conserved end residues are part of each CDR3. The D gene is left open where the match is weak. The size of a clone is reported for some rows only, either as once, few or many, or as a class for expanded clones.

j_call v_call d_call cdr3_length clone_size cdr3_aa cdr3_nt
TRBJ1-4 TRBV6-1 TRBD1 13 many CASDRDRDEKLFF TGTGCCAGTGACCGGGACAGGGATGAAAAACTGTTTTTT
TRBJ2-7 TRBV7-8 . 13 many CASSRTVNYEQYF TGTGCCAGCAGCCGGACAGTCAACTACGAGCAGTACTTC
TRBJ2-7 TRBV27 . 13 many CASSSSYPYEQYF TGTGCCAGCAGTTCCTCCTACCCCTACGAGCAGTACTTC
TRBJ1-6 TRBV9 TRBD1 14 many CASSSRDRGSPLHF TGTGCCAGCAGTTCCCGGGACAGGGGTTCACCCCTCCACTTT
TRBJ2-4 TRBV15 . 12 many CATRGETNIQYF TGTGCCACTCGAGGCGAGACAAACATTCAGTACTTC
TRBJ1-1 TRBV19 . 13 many CASSIHWNTEAFF TGTGCCAGTAGTATACACTGGAACACTGAAGCTTTCTTT
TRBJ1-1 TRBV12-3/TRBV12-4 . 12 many CASSLSGTTAFF TGTGCCAGCAGTTTGAGTGGGACGACAGCTTTCTTT
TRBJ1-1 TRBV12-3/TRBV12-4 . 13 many CASSVGTDTEAFF TGTGCCAGCAGTGTTGGTACTGACACTGAAGCTTTCTTT
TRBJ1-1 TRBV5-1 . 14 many CASSWRYGDTEAFF TGCGCCAGCAGCTGGAGGTATGGCGACACTGAAGCTTTCTTT
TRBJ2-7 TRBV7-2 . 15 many CASSLVRVGSYEQYF TGTGCCAGCAGCTTAGTCAGGGTCGGCTCCTACGAGCAGTACTTC
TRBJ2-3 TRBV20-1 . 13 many CSAREGRADTQYF TGCAGTGCTAGAGAGGGCCGGGCAGATACGCAGTATTTT
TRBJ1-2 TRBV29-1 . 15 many CSVPLSTAFNYGYTF TGCAGCGTTCCTCTTTCCACTGCCTTTAACTATGGCTACACCTTC
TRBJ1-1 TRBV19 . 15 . CASSIVAGMNTEAFF TGTGCCAGTAGTATAGTAGCGGGCATGAACACTGAAGCTTTCTTT
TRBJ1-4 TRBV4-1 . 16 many CASSQEGWSGDEKLFF TGCGCCAGCAGCCAAGAGGGGTGGTCAGGGGACGAAAAACTGTTTTTT
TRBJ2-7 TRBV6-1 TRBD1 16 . CASSYTGTGGIDEQYF TGTGCCAGCAGCTATACCGGGACAGGGGGTATTGACGAGCAGTACTTC
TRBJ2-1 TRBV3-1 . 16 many CASSPDEGVGFNEQFF TGTGCCAGCAGCCCAGACGAAGGGGTTGGATTCAATGAGCAGTTCTTC
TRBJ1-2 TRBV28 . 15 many CASSLLWDVTYGYTF TGTGCCAGCAGTTTATTGTGGGACGTGACCTATGGCTACACCTTC
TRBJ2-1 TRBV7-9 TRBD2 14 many CASSPGGGNNEQFF TGTGCCAGCAGCCCGGGGGGGGGCAACAATGAGCAGTTCTTC
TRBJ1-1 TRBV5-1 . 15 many CASSLAVGADTEAFF TGCGCCAGCAGCTTGGCCGTGGGGGCAGACACTGAAGCTTTCTTT
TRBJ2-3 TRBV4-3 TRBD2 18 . CASSQDEGLATMGDTQYF TGCGCCAGCAGCCAAGATGAGGGACTAGCGACCATGGGAGATACGCAGTATTTT
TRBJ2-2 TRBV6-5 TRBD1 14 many CASSYGTDTGELFF TGTGCCAGCAGTTACGGGACAGACACCGGGGAGCTGTTTTTT
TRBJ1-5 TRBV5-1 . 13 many CASSLDTDQPQHF TGCGCCAGCAGCTTGGACACCGATCAGCCCCAGCATTTT
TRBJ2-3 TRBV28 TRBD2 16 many CASSLVTSGSANTQYF TGTGCCAGCAGTTTAGTAACTAGCGGGAGTGCCAATACGCAGTATTTT
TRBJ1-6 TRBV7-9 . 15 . CASSLQSSYNSPLHF TGTGCCAGCAGCTTGCAGAGCTCCTATAATTCACCCCTCCACTTT
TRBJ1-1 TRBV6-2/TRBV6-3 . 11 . CASGAPTEAFF TGTGCCAGCGGTGCGCCGACTGAAGCTTTCTTT
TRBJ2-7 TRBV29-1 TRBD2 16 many CSVERPGLAGRYEQYF TGCAGCGTTGAACGGCCGGGACTAGCGGGCCGCTACGAGCAGTACTTC
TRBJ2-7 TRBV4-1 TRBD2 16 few CASSPHPSGNSYEQYF TGCGCCAGCAGCCCTCACCCTAGCGGGAATTCCTACGAGCAGTACTTC
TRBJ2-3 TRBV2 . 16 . CASSVAGTPSTDTQYF TGTGCCAGCAGTGTCGCCGGGACACCTAGCACAGATACGCAGTATTTT
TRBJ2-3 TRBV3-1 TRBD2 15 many CASSHLAGVTDTQYF TGTGCCAGCAGCCATCTAGCGGGGGTCACAGATACGCAGTATTTT